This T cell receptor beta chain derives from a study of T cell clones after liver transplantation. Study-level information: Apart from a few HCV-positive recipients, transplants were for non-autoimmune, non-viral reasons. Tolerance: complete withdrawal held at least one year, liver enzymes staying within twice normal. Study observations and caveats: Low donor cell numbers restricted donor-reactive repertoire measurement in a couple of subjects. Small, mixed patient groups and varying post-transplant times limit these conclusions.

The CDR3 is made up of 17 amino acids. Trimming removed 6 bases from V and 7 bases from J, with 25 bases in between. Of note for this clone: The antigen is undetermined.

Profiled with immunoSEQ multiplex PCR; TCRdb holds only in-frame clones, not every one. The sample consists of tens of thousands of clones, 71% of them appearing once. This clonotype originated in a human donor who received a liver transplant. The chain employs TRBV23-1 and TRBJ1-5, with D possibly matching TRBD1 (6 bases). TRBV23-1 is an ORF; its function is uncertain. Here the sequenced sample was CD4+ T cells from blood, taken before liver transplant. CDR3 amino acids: CASRRLVWGQERQPQHF. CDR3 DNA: TGCGCCAGCAGACGCCTGGTTTGGGGGCAGGAAAGACAGCCCCAGCATTTT.